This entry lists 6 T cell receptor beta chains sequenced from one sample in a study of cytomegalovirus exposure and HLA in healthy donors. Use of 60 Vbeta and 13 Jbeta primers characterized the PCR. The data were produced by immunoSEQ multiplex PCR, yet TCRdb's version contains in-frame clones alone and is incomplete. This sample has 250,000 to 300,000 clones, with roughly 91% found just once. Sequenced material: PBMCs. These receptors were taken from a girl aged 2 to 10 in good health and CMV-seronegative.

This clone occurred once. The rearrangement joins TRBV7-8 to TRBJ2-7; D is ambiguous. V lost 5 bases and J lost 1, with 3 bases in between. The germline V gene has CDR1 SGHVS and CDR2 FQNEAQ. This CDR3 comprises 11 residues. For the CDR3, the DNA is TGTGCCAGCAGCCCGTCCTACGAGCAGTACTTC. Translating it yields CASSPSYEQYF.

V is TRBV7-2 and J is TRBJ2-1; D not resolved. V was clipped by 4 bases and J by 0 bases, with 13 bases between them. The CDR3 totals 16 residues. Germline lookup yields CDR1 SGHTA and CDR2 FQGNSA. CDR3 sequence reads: CASSSTLLSSYNEQFF. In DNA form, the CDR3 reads TGTGCCAGCAGCTCCACGTTATTGAGCTCCTACAATGAGCAGTTCTTC.

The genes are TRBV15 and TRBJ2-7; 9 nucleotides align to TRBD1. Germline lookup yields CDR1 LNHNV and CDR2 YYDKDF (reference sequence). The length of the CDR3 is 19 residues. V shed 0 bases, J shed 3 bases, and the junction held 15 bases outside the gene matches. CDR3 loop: CATSRDRNRGRGGFYEQYF. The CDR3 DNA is TGTGCCACCAGCAGAGATAGGAACAGGGGGCGAGGGGGCTTCTACGAGCAGTACTTC.

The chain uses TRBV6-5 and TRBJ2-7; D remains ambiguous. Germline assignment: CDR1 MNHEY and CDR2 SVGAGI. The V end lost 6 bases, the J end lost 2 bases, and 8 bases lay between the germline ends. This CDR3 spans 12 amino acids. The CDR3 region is CASSLSPYEQYF. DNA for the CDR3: TGTGCCAGCAGCCTATCCCCCTACGAGCAGTACTTC.

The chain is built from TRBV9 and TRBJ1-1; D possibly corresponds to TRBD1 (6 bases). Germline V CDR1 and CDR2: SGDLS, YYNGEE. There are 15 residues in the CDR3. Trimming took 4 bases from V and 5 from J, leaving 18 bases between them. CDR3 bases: TGTGCCAGCAGCCCGAGGGGGGGGGCGCGGACTGAAGCTTTCTTT. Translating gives CASSPRGGARTEAFF.

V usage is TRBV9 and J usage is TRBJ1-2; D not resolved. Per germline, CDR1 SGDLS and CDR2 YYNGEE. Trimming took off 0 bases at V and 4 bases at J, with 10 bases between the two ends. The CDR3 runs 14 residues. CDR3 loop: CASSVEGAPYGYTF. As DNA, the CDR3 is TGTGCCAGCAGCGTAGAGGGAGCTCCCTATGGCTACACCTTC. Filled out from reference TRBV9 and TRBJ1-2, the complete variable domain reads DSGVTQTPKHLITATGQRVTLRCSPRSGDLSVYWYQQSLDQGLQFLIQYYNGEERAKGNILERFSAQQFPDLHSELNLSSLELGDSALYFCASSVEGAPYGYTFGSGTRLTVV.